This TCR beta chain is drawn from a study of blood T cell repertoires in COVID-19. Background on the study: COVID-19 samples collected from the United States, Italy and Spain covered acute and convalescent phases. T cells, B-cell-depleted T cells, or PBMCs provided the cDNA or gDNA that served as material.

The method was immunoSEQ multiplex PCR; TCRdb's version includes in-frame clones alone and lacks a portion of them. This table holds approximately 90,000 clones, about 88% found once. With 5 bases removed from V and 0 bases from J, the gap between germline ends came to 7 bases. The CDR3 runs to 13 residues. Germline V gene data show CDR1 as SEHNR and CDR2 as FQNEAQ (reference sequence). This clone was observed once. The V call is TRBV7-9, the J call TRBJ1-1, with D maybe TRBD1 (6 bases). Sequenced: peripheral blood. The sequence was obtained from a man aged 55 to 70 with acute or convalescent COVID-19. CDR3 DNA: TGTGCCAGCAGCAGGACAGTGAACACTGAAGCTTTCTTT. Residues: CASSRTVNTEAFF.